Sequencing of this T cell receptor beta chain was carried out in a study of blood T cell repertoires in COVID-19. Study context: The cDNA or gDNA used as material had been derived from T cells, B-cell-depleted T cells, or PBMCs.

Germline V lookup: CDR1 SGHTS, CDR2 YDEGEE. The CDR3 has 15 residues. Trimming left V 0 bases short and J 4 bases short, with 13 bases between. As processed by the authors: Nucleated cell number was recorded as an estimate derived from reference gene primer amplification. Assay used: immunoSEQ multiplex PCR; TCRdb lists only in-frame clones, some missing. The D gene and trimming were derived from the DNA, and the V and J assignments and clone size from that table. The sample lists fewer than 250,000 clones; about 85% were seen once. The specimen was peripheral blood. This clonotype was obtained from a man aged 40-49 years with acute or convalescent COVID-19. The genes are TRBV5-8 and TRBJ1-2; the D is unclear. The CDR3 spells CASSLVDRGGYGYTF. The CDR3 DNA reads as TGTGCCAGCAGCTTGGTAGATCGAGGAGGCTATGGCTACACCTTC.